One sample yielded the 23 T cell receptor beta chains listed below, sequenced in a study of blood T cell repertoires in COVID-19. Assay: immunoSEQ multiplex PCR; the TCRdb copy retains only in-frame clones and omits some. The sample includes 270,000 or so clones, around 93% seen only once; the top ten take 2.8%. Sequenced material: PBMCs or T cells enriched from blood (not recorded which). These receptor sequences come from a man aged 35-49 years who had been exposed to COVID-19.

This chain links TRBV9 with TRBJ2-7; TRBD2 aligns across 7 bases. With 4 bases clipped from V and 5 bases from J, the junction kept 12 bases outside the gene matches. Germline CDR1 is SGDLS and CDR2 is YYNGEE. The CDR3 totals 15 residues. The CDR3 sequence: CASSPDGGSFDEQYF. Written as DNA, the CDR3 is TGTGCCAGCAGCCCCGACGGCGGGAGTTTCGACGAGCAGTACTTC.

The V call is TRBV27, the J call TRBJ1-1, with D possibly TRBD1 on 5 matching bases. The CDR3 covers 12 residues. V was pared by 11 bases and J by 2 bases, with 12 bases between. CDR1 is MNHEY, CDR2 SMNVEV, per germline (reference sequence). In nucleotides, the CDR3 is TGTGCCTCACGACAGAGAAACACTGAAGCTTTCTTT. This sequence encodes CASRQRNTEAFF.

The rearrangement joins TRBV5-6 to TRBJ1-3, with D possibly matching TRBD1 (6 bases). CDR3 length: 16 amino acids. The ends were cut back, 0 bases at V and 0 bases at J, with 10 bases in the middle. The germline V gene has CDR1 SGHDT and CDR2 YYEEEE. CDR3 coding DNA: TGTGCCAGCAGCTTGGGGGGGCGATACTCTGGAAACACCATATATTTT. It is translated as CASSLGGRYSGNTIYF.

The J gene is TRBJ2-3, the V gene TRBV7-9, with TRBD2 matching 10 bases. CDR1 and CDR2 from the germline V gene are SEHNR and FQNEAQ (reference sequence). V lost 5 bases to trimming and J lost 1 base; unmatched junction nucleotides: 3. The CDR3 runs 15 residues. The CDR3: CASSTGTSGTDTQYF. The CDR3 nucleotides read TGTGCCAGCAGCACAGGGACTAGCGGCACAGATACGCAGTATTTT.

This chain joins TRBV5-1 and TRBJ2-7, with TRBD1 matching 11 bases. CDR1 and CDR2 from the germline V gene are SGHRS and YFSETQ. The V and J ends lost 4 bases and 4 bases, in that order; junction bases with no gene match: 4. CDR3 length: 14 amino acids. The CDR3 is CASSIGTGGYEQYF. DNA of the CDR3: TGCGCCAGCAGCATCGGGACAGGGGGGTACGAGCAGTACTTC.

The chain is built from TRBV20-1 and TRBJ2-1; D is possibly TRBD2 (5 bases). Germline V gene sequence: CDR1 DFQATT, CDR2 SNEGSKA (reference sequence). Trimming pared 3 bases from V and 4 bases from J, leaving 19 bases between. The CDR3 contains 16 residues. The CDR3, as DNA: TGCAGTGCTAGTGTTCCGGGAAGAGAAACGTACAATGAGCAGTTCTTC. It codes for CSASVPGRETYNEQFF.

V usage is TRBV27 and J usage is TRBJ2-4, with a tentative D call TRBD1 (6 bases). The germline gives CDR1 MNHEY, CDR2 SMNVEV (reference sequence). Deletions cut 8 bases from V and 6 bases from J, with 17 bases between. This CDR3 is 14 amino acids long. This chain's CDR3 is CASGLAPTGNIQYF. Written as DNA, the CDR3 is TGTGCCAGCGGATTAGCCCCGACAGGAAACATTCAGTACTTC.

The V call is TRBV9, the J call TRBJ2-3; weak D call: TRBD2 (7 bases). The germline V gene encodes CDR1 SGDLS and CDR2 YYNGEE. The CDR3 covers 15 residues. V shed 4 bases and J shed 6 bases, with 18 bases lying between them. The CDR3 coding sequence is TGTGCCAGCAGCCCCCGGATAGGGGGGGTTGATACGCAGTATTTT. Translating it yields CASSPRIGGVDTQYF.

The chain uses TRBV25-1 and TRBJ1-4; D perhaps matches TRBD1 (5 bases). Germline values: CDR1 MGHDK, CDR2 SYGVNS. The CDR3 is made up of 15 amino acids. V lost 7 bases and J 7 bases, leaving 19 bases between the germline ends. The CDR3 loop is CASTYGGAVPEKLFF. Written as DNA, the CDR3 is TGTGCCAGCACCTACGGTGGGGCTGTCCCTGAAAAACTGTTTTTT.

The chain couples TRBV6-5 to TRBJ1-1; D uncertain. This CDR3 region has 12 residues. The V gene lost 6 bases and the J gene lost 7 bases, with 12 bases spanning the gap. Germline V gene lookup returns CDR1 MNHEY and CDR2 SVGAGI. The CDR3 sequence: CASSRTGSEAFF. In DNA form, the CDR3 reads TGTGCCAGCAGCCGAACCGGGAGTGAAGCTTTCTTT.

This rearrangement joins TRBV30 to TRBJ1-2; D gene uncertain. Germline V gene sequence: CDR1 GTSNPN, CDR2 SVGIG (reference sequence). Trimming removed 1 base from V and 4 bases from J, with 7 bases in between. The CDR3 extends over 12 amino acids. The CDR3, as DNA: TGTGCCTGGAGTGGAGAGGGCTATGGCTACACCTTC. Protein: CAWSGEGYGYTF.

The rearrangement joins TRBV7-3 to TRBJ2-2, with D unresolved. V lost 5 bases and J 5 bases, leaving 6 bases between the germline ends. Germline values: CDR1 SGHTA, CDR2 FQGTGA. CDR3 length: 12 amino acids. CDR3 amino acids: CASSPLTGELFF. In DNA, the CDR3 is TGTGCCAGCAGCCCCCTGACCGGGGAGCTGTTTTTT.

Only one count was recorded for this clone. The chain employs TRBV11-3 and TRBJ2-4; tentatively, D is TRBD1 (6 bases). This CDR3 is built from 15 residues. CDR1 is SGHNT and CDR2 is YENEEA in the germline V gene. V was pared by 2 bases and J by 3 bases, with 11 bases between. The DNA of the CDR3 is TGTGCCAGCAGCTTAAGAACAGGGAGCAAAAACATTCAGTACTTC. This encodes CASSLRTGSKNIQYF.

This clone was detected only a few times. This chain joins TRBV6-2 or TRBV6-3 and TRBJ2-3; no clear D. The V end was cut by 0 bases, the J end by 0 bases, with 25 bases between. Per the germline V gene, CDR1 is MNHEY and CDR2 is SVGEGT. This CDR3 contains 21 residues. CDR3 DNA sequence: TGTGCCAGCAGTTACTCAATTCCCTCTTTTGGTGGCGGTCTAAGCACAGATACGCAGTATTTT. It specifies CASSYSIPSFGGGLSTDTQYF.

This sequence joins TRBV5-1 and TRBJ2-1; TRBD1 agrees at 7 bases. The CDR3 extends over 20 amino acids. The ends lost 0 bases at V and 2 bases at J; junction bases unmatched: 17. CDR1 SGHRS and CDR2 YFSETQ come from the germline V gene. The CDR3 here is CASSLGQGRAFYSAYNEQFF. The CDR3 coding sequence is TGCGCCAGCAGCTTGGGACAGGGCAGGGCCTTTTACAGCGCCTACAATGAGCAGTTCTTC.

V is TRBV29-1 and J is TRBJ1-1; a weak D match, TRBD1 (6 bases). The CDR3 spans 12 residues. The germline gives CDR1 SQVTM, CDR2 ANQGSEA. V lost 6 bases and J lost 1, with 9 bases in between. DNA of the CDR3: TGCAGCGTGGACAGAAAGAACACTGAAGCTTTCTTT. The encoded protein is CSVDRKNTEAFF.

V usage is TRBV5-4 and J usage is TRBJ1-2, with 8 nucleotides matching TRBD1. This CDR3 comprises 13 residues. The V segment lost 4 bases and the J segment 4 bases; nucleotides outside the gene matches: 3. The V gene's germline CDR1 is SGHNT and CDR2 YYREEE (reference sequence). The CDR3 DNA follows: TGTGCCAGCAGCGCGACAGGGGTCTATGGCTACACCTTC. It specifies CASSATGVYGYTF.

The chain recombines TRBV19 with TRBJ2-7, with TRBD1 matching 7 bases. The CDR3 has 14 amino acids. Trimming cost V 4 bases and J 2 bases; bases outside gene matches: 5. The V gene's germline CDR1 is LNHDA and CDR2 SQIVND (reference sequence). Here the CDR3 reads CASSTRDRPYEQYF. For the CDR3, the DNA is TGTGCCAGTAGTACACGGGACAGACCCTACGAGCAGTACTTC.

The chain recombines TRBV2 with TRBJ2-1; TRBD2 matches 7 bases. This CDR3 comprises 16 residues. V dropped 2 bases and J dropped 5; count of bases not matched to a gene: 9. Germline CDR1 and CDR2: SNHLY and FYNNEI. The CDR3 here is CASSEIEERGHNEQFF. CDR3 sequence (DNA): TGTGCCAGCAGTGAAATCGAGGAGCGGGGCCACAATGAGCAGTTCTTC.

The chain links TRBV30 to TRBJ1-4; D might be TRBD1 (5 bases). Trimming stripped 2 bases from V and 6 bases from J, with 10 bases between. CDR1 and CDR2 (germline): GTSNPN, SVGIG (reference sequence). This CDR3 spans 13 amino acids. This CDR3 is CAWSQGVDEKLFF. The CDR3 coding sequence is TGTGCCTGGAGTCAAGGGGTTGATGAAAAACTGTTTTTT.

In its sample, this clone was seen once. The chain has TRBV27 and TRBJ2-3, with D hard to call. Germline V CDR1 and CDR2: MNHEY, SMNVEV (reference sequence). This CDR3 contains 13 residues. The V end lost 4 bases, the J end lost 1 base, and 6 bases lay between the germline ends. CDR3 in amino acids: CASSYPGTDTQYF. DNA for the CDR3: TGTGCCAGCAGTTATCCAGGCACAGATACGCAGTATTTT.

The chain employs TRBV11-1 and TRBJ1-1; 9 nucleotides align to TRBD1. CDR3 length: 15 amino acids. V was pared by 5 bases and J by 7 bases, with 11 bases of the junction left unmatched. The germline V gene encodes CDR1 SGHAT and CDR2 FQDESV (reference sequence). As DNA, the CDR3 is TGTGCCAGCAGCCCTTCCGGGACAGGGAAGATTGAAGCTTTCTTT. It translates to CASSPSGTGKIEAFF.

The CDR3 coding sequence is TGTGCCAGCAGCTTAGAACCCCGATGGGGCGATGAGCAGTTCTTC. Its translation: CASSLEPRWGDEQFF. V and J are TRBV7-2 and TRBJ2-1; the D gene is possibly TRBD1 (5 bases). Germline V gene data show CDR1 as SGHTA and CDR2 as FQGNSA. The CDR3 has 15 residues. Trimming shortened V by 1 base and J by 8 bases, and 15 bases separated the two germline ends.